This T cell receptor beta chain was found in a study of blood T cells in healthy people across ages. Findings and limits, study-wide: Donors of long life had a larger count of naive CD4+ cells and greater diversity than aged donors. Unsorted PBMCs prevented conclusive naive versus antigen-experienced comparison.

This CDR3 contains 16 residues. Germline CDR1 reads LNHDA; CDR2 reads SQIVND (reference sequence). V lost 3 bases, J lost 1 base, and 15 bases lay in between. This clonotype has a handful of counts. Its antigen is unknown. Aged about 6 to 100, donors were systemically healthy Caucasians from Russia. Next came a second PCR, run for roughly 6 to 11 cycles, which used a sample-barcoded 5' primer along with a J-beta primer mix. TCRdb re-derived calls from the 5' RACE reads in MiXCR, one entry per CDR3 protein. The sample includes about 1.8 million distinct CDR3 sequences, around 50% seen only once; the top ten take about 2.1%.

Sequenced input: blood. The TCR sequence derives from a middle-aged woman in good health. This chain joins TRBV19 and TRBJ1-2; D call uncertain. The CDR3 here is CASSIVRDGLNYGYTF. CDR3 DNA sequence: TGTGCCAGTAGTATTGTTCGCGACGGCCTTAACTATGGCTACACCTTC.